Below, 21 T cell receptor beta chains from the same sample are listed, as sequenced in a study of T and B cells in COVID-19 patients. From blood, about 250-500 ng of genomic DNA served as TRB template. BIOMED2 TRB-A/B primer pools were used in multiplex TRB PCR. TCRdb fed the multiplex PCR reads into MiXCR, producing one record per CDR3 protein. The sample has around 7,500 distinct CDR3 sequences; 35% to 50% are singletons. Sequencing was performed on blood. All receptors derive from a human donor who had recovered from COVID-19.

This clonotype occurred a few times. The chain employs TRBV30 and TRBJ2-5; TRBD2 matches at 9 bases. This CDR3 has 13 amino acids. Germline CDR1 reads GTSNPN; CDR2 reads SVGIG (reference sequence). Trimming cost V 1 base and J 6 bases; bases outside gene matches: 3. This CDR3 is CAWSALAGKTQYF. The CDR3 DNA follows: TGTGCCTGGAGTGCTCTAGCGGGGAAGACCCAGTACTTC.

The count of this clonotype is one. This chain connects TRBV13 to TRBJ2-7; tentative D call: TRBD1 (7 bases). This CDR3 spans 17 amino acids. Trimming cost V 3 bases and J 2 bases, with 20 bases left between them. Germline CDR1 and CDR2: PRHDT and FYEKMQ (reference sequence). DNA of the CDR3: TGTGCCAGCAGCTTTTACGGGGCGGGGACAGTAACCTACGAGCAGTACTTC. Its protein product is CASSFYGAGTVTYEQYF. The whole variable domain, filled in from reference TRBV13 and TRBJ2-7, reads AAGVIQSPRHLIKEKRETATLKCYPIPRHDTVYWYQQGPGQDPQFLISFYEKMQSDKGSIPDRFSAQQFSDYHSELNMSSLELGDSALYFCASSFYGAGTVTYEQYFGPGTRLTVT.

In its sample, this clonotype was seen a few times. The chain is built from TRBV6-6 and TRBJ2-2; tentatively, D is TRBD1 or TRBD2 (5 bases each). Trimming cost V 7 bases and J 7 bases, with 16 bases left between them. Germline V gene lookup returns CDR1 MNHNY and CDR2 SVGAGI (reference sequence). The CDR3 has 14 residues. The CDR3 loop reads CASNEGPRGGELFF. The CDR3 bases are TGTGCCAGCAACGAGGGGCCTCGGGGCGGGGAGCTGTTTTTT.

The chain has TRBV11-3 and TRBJ2-2; D not certain. CDR3 size: 14 residues. Germline V gene data show CDR1 as SGHNT and CDR2 as YENEEA. V lost 0 bases to trimming and J lost 6 bases, with 8 bases between them. CDR3 region: CASSLDPVPGELFF. CDR3 nucleotide sequence: TGTGCCAGCAGCTTAGATCCCGTCCCCGGGGAGCTGTTTTTT.

The chain combines TRBV11-3 with TRBJ2-4; D is tentatively TRBD1 or TRBD2 (5 bases each). V was shortened by 9 bases and J by 4 bases, with 13 bases between the two germline ends. Germline V CDR1 and CDR2: SGHNT, YENEEA. The CDR3 extends over 13 amino acids. CDR3 residues: CASTQGVKNIQYF. The DNA of the CDR3 is TGTGCCAGTACTCAGGGAGTGAAAAACATTCAGTACTTC. The full variable domain, completed using reference TRBV11-3 and TRBJ2-4, is EAGVVQSPRYKIIEKKQPVAFWCNPISGHNTLYWYLQNLGQGPELLIRYENEEAVDDSQLPKDRFSAERLKGVDSTLKIQPAELGDSAVYLCASTQGVKNIQYFGAGTRLSVL.

This clonotype was found once. The chain is built from TRBV5-6 and TRBJ1-5, with unresolved D. The CDR3 has 15 residues. Trimming cost V 4 bases and J 0 bases, with 11 bases left between them. In germline, CDR1 is SGHDT, CDR2 YYEEEE. The CDR3 region has the DNA TGTGCCAGCAGCCTAGTGGGGAATAGCAATCAGCCCCAGCATTTT. This sequence encodes CASSLVGNSNQPQHF.

The chain recombines TRBV5-6 with TRBJ2-4; 10 bases fit TRBD1. Germline-derived CDR1 and CDR2 are SGHDT and YYEEEE. The length of the CDR3 is 19 residues. V lost 4 bases and J lost 1; bases outside the gene matches: 14. The DNA of the CDR3 is TGTGCCAGCAGCCCAGGGGTGGGACAGGGGATTCAGGCCAAAAACATTCAGTACTTC. Protein product: CASSPGVGQGIQAKNIQYF.

This chain uses TRBV19 with TRBJ1-3, with D unclear. V lost 7 bases to trimming and J lost 9 bases, with 10 bases between them. Germline loops: CDR1 LNHDA, CDR2 SQIVND (reference sequence). The CDR3 runs to 11 residues. CDR3 sequence reads: CASTLGSTIYF. For the CDR3, the DNA is TGTGCCAGTACTCTGGGGAGCACCATATATTTT.

This chain connects TRBV6-6 to TRBJ2-7; D call uncertain. Trimming pared 0 bases from V and 0 bases from J, leaving 6 bases between. This CDR3 has 14 amino acids. The germline V gene has CDR1 MNHNY and CDR2 SVGAGI (reference sequence). CDR3 loop: CASSYSGSSYEQYV. As DNA, the CDR3 is TGTGCCAGCAGTTACTCGGGGTCCTCCTACGAGCAGTACGTC.

The chain combines TRBV19 with TRBJ1-5; 7 nucleotides align to TRBD1. CDR3 length: 15 amino acids. The V gene's germline CDR1 is LNHDA and CDR2 SQIVND (reference sequence). The V segment lost 4 bases and the J segment 3 bases; nucleotides outside the gene matches: 6. CDR3: CASSKQGTSNQPQHF. The CDR3 nucleotides are TGTGCCAGTAGTAAACAGGGGACCTCCAATCAGCCCCAGCATTTT. The full variable domain, with the rest looked up from reference TRBV19 and TRBJ1-5, is DGGITQSPKYLFRKEGQNVTLSCEQNLNHDAMYWYRQDPGQGLRLIYYSQIVNDFQKGDIAEGYSVSREKKESFPLTVTSAQKNPTAFYLCASSKQGTSNQPQHFGDGTRLSIL.

This chain's CDR3 is CASSRTSGSGRETQYF. The CDR3 coding sequence is TGCGCCAGCAGCCGGACTAGCGGGAGCGGTCGGGAGACCCAGTACTTC. This chain uses TRBV5-1 with TRBJ2-5; 13 positions match TRBD2. Per germline, CDR1 SGHRS and CDR2 YFSETQ. This CDR3 is built from 16 residues. V shed 4 bases, J shed 5 bases, and the junction held 8 bases outside the gene matches.

This clonotype was seen more than once but under ten times. V usage is TRBV6-6 and J usage is TRBJ2-7, with 11 bases aligning to TRBD1. J gave up 2 bases and V 6 bases, and 12 bases lay outside the gene matches. CDR3 length: 17 residues. Looked up from germline, CDR1 is MNHNY and CDR2 is SVGAGI (reference sequence). DNA for the CDR3: TGTGCCAGCAGACCGATCCCGGGACAGGGGGGCGCCTACGAGCAGTACTTC. Translation gives CASRPIPGQGGAYEQYF.

Only a few counts were recorded for this clonotype. The V gene is TRBV15, the J gene TRBJ1-2, with D possibly being TRBD1 (5 bases). Germline-derived CDR1 and CDR2 are LNHNV and YYDKDF (reference sequence). Trimming shortened V by 5 bases and J by 2 bases, and 9 bases separated the two germline ends. The CDR3 consists of 13 residues. The CDR3 region is CATSGGVNYGYTF. The CDR3 DNA reads as TGTGCCACCAGCGGAGGGGTAAACTATGGCTACACCTTC.

The sample holds a few counts of this clonotype. This sequence joins TRBV19 and TRBJ1-5; D is perhaps TRBD1 (6 bases). The CDR3 runs to 16 residues. V shed 3 bases and J shed 2 bases, with 14 bases lying between them. Germline V CDR1 and CDR2: LNHDA, SQIVND (reference sequence). The CDR3 region has the DNA TGTGCCAGTAGTATGGGGGCGAGGGGGGGCAATCAGCCCCAGCATTTT. Amino acid sequence: CASSMGARGGNQPQHF.

J is TRBJ1-1 and V is TRBV27; tentative D call: TRBD1 (5 bases). This CDR3 contains 13 residues. Between the trimmed V and J ends, which lost 8 bases and 4 bases, there was a span of 14 bases. Germline values: CDR1 MNHEY, CDR2 SMNVEV (reference sequence). This CDR3 is CASSWGVGTEAFF. The CDR3 DNA follows: TGTGCCAGCTCATGGGGGGTCGGCACTGAAGCTTTCTTT.

This clonotype was counted a few times. The chain joins TRBV18 to TRBJ2-5; TRBD1 matches at 11 bases. J lost 1 base, V lost 4 bases, and 2 bases had no gene match. The CDR3 is 15 amino acids. The V gene's germline CDR1 is KGHSH and CDR2 LQKENI. CDR3 residues: CASSQGTGGQETQYF. CDR3 sequence (DNA): TGTGCCAGCTCACAAGGGACAGGGGGCCAAGAGACCCAGTACTTC.

By share, this clonotype counts as medium-sized. The chain couples TRBV6-5 to TRBJ2-3, with unresolved D. Germline V gene data show CDR1 as MNHEY and CDR2 as SVGAGI. The CDR3 is 11 residues long. V was cut by 11 bases and J by 5 bases, with 11 bases left in between. In nucleotides, the CDR3 is TGTGCCTCCCAGGACGGAGATACGCAGTATTTT. Encoded protein: CASQDGDTQYF.

The rearrangement uses TRBV6-1 and TRBJ1-2; D ambiguous. CDR1 and CDR2 (germline): MNHNS, SASEGT. This CDR3 region has 15 residues. The V end lost 5 bases, the J end lost 1 base, and 14 bases lay between the germline ends. DNA of the CDR3: TGTGCCAGCAGTCCCCCGACGGCACTTAACTATGGCTACACCTTC. Its translation: CASSPPTALNYGYTF.

This clonotype appeared a few times. This sequence joins TRBV30 and TRBJ1-5; D gene uncertain. This CDR3 spans 13 amino acids. Trimming removed 0 bases from V and 15 bases from J, with 18 bases in between. Germline V gene data show CDR1 as GTSNPN and CDR2 as SVGIG (reference sequence). The CDR3 here is CAWSVAREGARHF. CDR3 nucleotides: TGTGCCTGGAGTGTAGCCCGGGAGGGCGCGAGGCATTTT.

V gene TRBV11-1 combines with J gene TRBJ2-3, with TRBD2 as a possible D gene (7 bases). V lost 0 bases to trimming and J lost 4 bases, with 11 bases between them. The CDR3 is 15 amino acids. The V gene's germline CDR1 is SGHAT and CDR2 FQDESV (reference sequence). CDR3 sequence reads: CASSLAGGQADTQYF. In nucleotides, the CDR3 is TGTGCCAGCAGCTTAGCGGGGGGGCAGGCAGATACGCAGTATTTT.

A few counts support this clonotype. V and J are TRBV10-3 and TRBJ2-3, with 7 bases fitting TRBD1. The junction had 7 bases not matched to a gene; V was cut back by 6 bases and J by 4 bases. The germline CDR1 and CDR2 sequences are ENHRY and SYGVKD. This CDR3 is built from 14 residues. The CDR3 loop is CAIRETGLADTQYF. In DNA, the CDR3 is TGTGCCATCAGGGAGACAGGGCTCGCAGATACGCAGTATTTT.